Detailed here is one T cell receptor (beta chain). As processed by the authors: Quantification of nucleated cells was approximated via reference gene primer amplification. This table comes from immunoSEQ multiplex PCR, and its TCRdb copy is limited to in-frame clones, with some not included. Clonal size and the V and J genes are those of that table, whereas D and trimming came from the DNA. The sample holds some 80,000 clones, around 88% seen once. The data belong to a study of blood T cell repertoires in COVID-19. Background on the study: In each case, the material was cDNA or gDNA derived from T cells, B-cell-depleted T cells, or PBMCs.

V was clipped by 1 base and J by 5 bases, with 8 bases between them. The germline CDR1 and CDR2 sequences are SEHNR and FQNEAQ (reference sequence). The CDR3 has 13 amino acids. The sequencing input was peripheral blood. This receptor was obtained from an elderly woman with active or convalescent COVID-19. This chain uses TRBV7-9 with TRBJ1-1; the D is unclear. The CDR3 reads CASSLESRTEAFF. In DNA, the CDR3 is TGTGCCAGCAGCTTAGAAAGCAGGACTGAAGCTTTCTTT.